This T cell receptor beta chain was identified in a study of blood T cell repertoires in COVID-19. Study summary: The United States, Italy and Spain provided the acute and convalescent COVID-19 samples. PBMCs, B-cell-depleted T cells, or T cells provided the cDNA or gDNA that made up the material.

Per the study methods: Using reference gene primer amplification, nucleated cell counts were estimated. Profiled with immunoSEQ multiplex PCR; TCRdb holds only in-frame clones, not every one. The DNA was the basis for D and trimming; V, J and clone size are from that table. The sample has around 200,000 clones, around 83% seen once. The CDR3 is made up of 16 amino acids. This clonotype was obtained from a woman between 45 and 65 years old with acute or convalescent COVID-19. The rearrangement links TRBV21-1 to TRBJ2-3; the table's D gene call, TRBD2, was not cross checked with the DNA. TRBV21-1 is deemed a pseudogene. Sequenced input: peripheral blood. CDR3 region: CASSKGGRGLSDTQYF. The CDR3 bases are TGTGCCAGCAGCAAAGGAGGGAGAGGGCTATCCGATACGCAGTATTTT.